The clone carrying this TCR beta chain has only one observation. This record comes from a study of blood T cell repertoires in COVID-19. Germline CDR1 reads MNHEY; CDR2 reads SMNVEV (reference sequence). V shed 5 bases, J shed 5 bases, and the junction held 11 bases outside the gene matches. CDR3 length: 15 residues. Source study methods: Estimated nucleated cell counts came from reference gene primer amplification. Sequencing used immunoSEQ multiplex PCR; TCRdb keeps in-frame clones, though not all of them. That table gives V, J and clone size, and the DNA gave D and trimming. The table records approximately 210,000 clones, about four fifths of them present only once.

V gene TRBV27 combines with J gene TRBJ1-2; TRBD1 agrees at 7 bases. This TCR was recovered from a woman between 35 and 50 years old with active or convalescent COVID-19. The sequencing input was peripheral blood. The CDR3 bases are TGTGCCAGCAGTCTCTCCCTAACAGGGGTATATGGCTACACCTTC. It is translated as CASSLSLTGVYGYTF.